A selection of T cell receptor beta chains follows, all from one sample in a study of shared clonotypes between healthy human individuals. Here immunoSEQ multiplex PCR was the method, and the copy in TCRdb shows in-frame clones only, minus some. The sample gives about 1.1 million clones, around 77% of which show up once; 0.89% is in the top ten. Sequencing was performed on memory CD4+ T cells from PBMCs. The receptors here all came from a man aged 18 to 29 in good health. Some clones in this sample may be carry-over from other donors' samples. CDR3s include the opening cysteine and the closing phenylalanine or tryptophan. The D gene is left open where the match is weak. Clone size is given for some rows only: seen once, a few or many times, or a class if the clone is expanded.

d_gene,j_gene,v_gene,abundance,CDR3nt,CDR3aa
NA,TRBJ1-2,TRBV6-6,once,TGTGCCAGCAGTTACGGGAGGGTATCCAACTATGGCTACACCTTC,CASSYGRVSNYGYTF
TRBD1,TRBJ2-3,TRBV10-3,NA,TGTGCCATCAGTGACCAGGCCGGGACAGGGGCTGTTGGTACGCAGTATTTT,CAISDQAGTGAVGTQYF
NA,TRBJ2-3,TRBV5-1,NA,TGCGCCAGCAGCCCCGGGAGCCAGAGGGATGCAGATACGCAGTATTTT,CASSPGSQRDADTQYF
TRBD1,TRBJ1-2,TRBV11-1,NA,TGTGCCAGCAGCTCGCGACAGGGAGGCTATGGCTACACCTTC,CASSSRQGGYGYTF
NA,TRBJ1-1,TRBV9,few,TGTGCCAGCAGCGTAGCCGTGAACACTGAAGCTTTCTTT,CASSVAVNTEAFF
TRBD2,TRBJ2-1,TRBV11-3,NA,TGTGCCAGCAGCTTAGAAGCGGGAAAGGGCAATGAGCAGTTCTTC,CASSLEAGKGNEQFF
NA,TRBJ2-1,TRBV7-3,NA,TGTGCCAGCAGCTACGGGAATGACAATGAGCAGTTCTTC,CASSYGNDNEQFF
NA,TRBJ1-2,TRBV6-5,NA,TGTGCCAGCAGTTACTCAAAATTCAGGGGATGGGACGGCTACACCTTC,CASSYSKFRGWDGYTF
NA,TRBJ2-7,TRBV7-6,few,TGTGCCAGCAGCCCAACAGGGCGGCAGGGTGCAAAGCAGTACTTC,CASSPTGRQGAKQYF
TRBD1,TRBJ2-7,TRBV13,NA,TGTGCCAGCAGCTCTCAACCGGGACAGGGATTCTACGAGCAGTACTTC,CASSSQPGQGFYEQYF
NA,TRBJ1-5,TRBV28,once,TGTGCCAGTAGGGGGAACAATCAGCCCCAGCATTTT,CASRGNNQPQHF
TRBD2,TRBJ2-1,TRBV7-3,NA,TGTGCCAGCAGCCGCAGCGGGAGTGAACCCAATGAGCAGTTCTTC,CASSRSGSEPNEQFF
NA,TRBJ1-4,TRBV6-6,NA,TGTGCCAGCAGTTACTTGGATGCAACTAATGAAAAACTGTTTTTT,CASSYLDATNEKLFF
NA,TRBJ2-1,TRBV7-2,NA,TGTGCCAGCAGCTTAGCTCGGAATGAGCAGTTCTTC,CASSLARNEQFF
NA,TRBJ1-6,TRBV7-3,once,TGTGCCAGCAGCTTAACCCACAGGGTGGGTTCACCCCTCCACTTT,CASSLTHRVGSPLHF
NA,TRBJ2-1,TRBV28,NA,TGTGCCAGCAGTCCAACATGGCGGGGTGACAATGAGCAGTTCTTC,CASSPTWRGDNEQFF
TRBD1,TRBJ1-1,TRBV19,NA,TGTGCCAGTAGGGCGCTGGAGGGACAGGGGCAAAAAGCTTTCTTT,CASRALEGQGQKAFF
TRBD2,TRBJ2-3,TRBV6-1,NA,TGTGCCAGCAGTGAAGTAGGGACTAGCAGTACTAGCACAGATACGCAGTATTTT,CASSEVGTSSTSTDTQYF
NA,TRBJ2-2,TRBV18,NA,TGTGCCAGCTCACCAGGAGATCTTAGGGGAGCGAACACCGGGGAGCTGTTTTTT,CASSPGDLRGANTGELFF
NA,TRBJ1-2,TRBV20-1,NA,TGCAGTGCTAGTTCGGCCTATGGCTACACCTTC,CSASSAYGYTF
NA,TRBJ2-3,TRBV14,NA,TGTGCCAGCAGCCAGGTTAGAAGAGCGGATACGCAGTATTTT,CASSQVRRADTQYF
NA,TRBJ2-7,TRBV9,NA,TGTGCCAGCAGCGCCGAATCGGCGGGCGGACCCTACGAGCAGTACTTC,CASSAESAGGPYEQYF
NA,TRBJ1-1,TRBV18,NA,TGTGCCAGCTCACCCAACGGGGGTAACACTGAAGCTTTCTTT,CASSPNGGNTEAFF
TRBD1,TRBJ1-2,TRBV11-2,few,TGTGCCAGCAGCCCGGGACAGGGGGGCTACACCTTC,CASSPGQGGYTF
TRBD1,TRBJ1-5,TRBV7-3,NA,TGTGCCAGCAGCAGGGACAGGAATCAGCCCCAGCATTTT,CASSRDRNQPQHF
TRBD2,TRBJ2-1,TRBV5-4,NA,TGTGCCAGCAGCTTGGGGACTAGCGGGAGGAATGAGCAGTTCTTC,CASSLGTSGRNEQFF
NA,TRBJ2-2,TRBV6-5,NA,TGTGCCAGCAGTGAATGGACGACCGGGGAGCTGTTTTTT,CASSEWTTGELFF
TRBD1,TRBJ2-2,TRBV28,NA,TGTGCCAGCGACGGGACAGGGGATTCCACCGGGGAGCTGTTTTTT,CASDGTGDSTGELFF
NA,TRBJ1-2,TRBV7-2,few,TGTGCCAGCAGCTTATTTGAGACCTACACCTTC,CASSLFETYTF
TRBD1,TRBJ1-1,TRBV5-1,NA,TGCGCCAGCAGCGGGACAGGGCAAGCTGAAGCTTTCTTT,CASSGTGQAEAFF
TRBD1,TRBJ1-2,TRBV2,NA,TGTGCCAGCAGGACGGACAGGGAAGTGGATGGCTACACCTTC,CASRTDREVDGYTF
TRBD2,TRBJ2-3,TRBV9,NA,TGTGCCAGCAGCGTAGGAGGCGGGAGTGTTTTTGGAGATACGCAGTATTTT,CASSVGGGSVFGDTQYF
NA,TRBJ2-7,TRBV9,NA,TGTGCCAGCAGCGTAGGGCCTGGCAGCGTCTACGAGCAGTACTTC,CASSVGPGSVYEQYF
TRBD1,TRBJ2-7,TRBV5-4,few,TGTGCCAGCAGCTTACCGGGACAGGGGGCGCGGGAGCAGTACTTC,CASSLPGQGAREQYF
NA,TRBJ1-4,TRBV18,NA,TGTGCCAGCTCACCAGGCAGGGCTAATGAAAAACTGTTTTTT,CASSPGRANEKLFF
NA,TRBJ1-1,TRBV5-1,NA,TGCGCCAGCAGTGGGCAGGCGAACACTGAAGCTTTCTTT,CASSGQANTEAFF
NA,TRBJ2-6,TRBV19,NA,TGTGCCAGTAGTATGGGCGGCGGAGGGGCCAACGTCCTGACTTTC,CASSMGGGGANVLTF
NA,TRBJ1-1,TRBV7-9,NA,TGTGCCAGCAGCTTCACAGGGTACACTGAAGCTTTCTTT,CASSFTGYTEAFF